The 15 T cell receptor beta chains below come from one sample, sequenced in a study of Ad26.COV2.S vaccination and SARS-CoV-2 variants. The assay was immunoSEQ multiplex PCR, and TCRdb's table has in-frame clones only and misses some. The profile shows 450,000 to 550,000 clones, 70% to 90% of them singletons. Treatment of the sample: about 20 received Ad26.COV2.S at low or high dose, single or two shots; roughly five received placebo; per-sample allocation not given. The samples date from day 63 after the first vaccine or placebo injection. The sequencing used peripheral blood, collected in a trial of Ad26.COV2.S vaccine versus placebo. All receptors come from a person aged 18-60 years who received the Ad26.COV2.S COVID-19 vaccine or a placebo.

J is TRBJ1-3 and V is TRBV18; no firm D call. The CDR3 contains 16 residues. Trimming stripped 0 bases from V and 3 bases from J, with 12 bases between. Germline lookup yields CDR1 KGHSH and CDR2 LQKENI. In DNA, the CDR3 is TGTGCCAGCTCACCACCCAGAAAGACTGATGGAAACACCATATATTTT. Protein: CASSPPRKTDGNTIYF.

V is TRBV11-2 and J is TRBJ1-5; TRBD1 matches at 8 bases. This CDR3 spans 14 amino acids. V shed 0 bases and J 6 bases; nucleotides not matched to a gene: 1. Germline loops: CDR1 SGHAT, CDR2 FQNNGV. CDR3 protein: CASSLEQGGQPQHF. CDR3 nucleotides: TGTGCCAGCAGCTTAGAACAGGGGGGTCAGCCCCAGCATTTT.

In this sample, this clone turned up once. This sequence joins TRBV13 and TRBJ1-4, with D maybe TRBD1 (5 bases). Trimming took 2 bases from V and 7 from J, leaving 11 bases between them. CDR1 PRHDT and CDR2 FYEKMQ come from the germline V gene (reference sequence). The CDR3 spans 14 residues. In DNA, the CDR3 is TGTGCCAGCAGCTTAAGGGGACTTGGTGAAAAACTGTTTTTT. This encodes CASSLRGLGEKLFF.

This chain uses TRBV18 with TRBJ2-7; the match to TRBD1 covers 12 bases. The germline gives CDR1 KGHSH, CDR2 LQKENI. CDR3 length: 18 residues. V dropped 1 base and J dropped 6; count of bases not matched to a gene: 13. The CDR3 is CASSPLGPGQGALGEQYF. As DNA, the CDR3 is TGTGCCAGCTCACCACTTGGCCCGGGACAGGGGGCGTTGGGCGAGCAGTACTTC.

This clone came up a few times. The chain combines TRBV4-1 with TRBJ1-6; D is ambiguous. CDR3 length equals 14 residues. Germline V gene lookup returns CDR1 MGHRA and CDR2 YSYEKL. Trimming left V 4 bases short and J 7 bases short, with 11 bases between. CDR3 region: CASSPAGANSPLHF. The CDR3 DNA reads TGCGCCAGCAGCCCCGCCGGAGCGAATTCACCCCTCCACTTT.

CDR3 region: CATSRDLYGYTF. The CDR3 DNA reads as TGTGCCACCAGCAGGGACCTCTATGGCTACACCTTC. The V and J genes are TRBV15 and TRBJ1-2; D is unresolved. The CDR3 length is 12 residues. In germline, CDR1 is LNHNV, CDR2 YYDKDF (reference sequence). Trimming stripped 3 bases from V and 4 bases from J, with 6 bases between. Filled out from reference TRBV15 and TRBJ1-2, the complete variable domain reads DAMVIQNPRYQVTQFGKPVTLSCSQTLNHNVMYWYQQKSSQAPKLLFHYYDKDFNNEADTPDNFQSRRPNTSFCFLDIRSPGLGDTAMYLCATSRDLYGYTFGSGTRLTVV.

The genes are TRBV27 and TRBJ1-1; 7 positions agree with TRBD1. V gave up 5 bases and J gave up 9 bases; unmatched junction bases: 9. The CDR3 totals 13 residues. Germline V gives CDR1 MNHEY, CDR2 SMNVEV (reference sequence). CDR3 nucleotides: TGTGCCAGCAGTAACGGACAGGTGCATAAAGCTTTCTTT. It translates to CASSNGQVHKAFF.

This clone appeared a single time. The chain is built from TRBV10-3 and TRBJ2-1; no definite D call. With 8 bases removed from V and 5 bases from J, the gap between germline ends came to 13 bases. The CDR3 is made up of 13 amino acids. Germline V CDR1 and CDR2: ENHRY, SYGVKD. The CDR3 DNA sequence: TGTGCCATCGGGGATGGGGTAGACAATGAGCAGTTCTTC. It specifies CAIGDGVDNEQFF.

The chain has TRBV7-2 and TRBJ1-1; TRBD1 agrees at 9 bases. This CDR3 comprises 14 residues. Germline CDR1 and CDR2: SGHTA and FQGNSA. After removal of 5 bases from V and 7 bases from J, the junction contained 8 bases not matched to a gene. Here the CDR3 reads CASSKGQGIGEAFF. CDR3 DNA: TGTGCCAGCAGCAAGGGACAGGGTATCGGTGAAGCTTTCTTT.

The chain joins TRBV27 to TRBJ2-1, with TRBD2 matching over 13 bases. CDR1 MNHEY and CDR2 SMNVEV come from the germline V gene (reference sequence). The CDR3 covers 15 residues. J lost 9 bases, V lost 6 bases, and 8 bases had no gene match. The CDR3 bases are TGTGCCAGCAGCCGAGGACTAGCGGGAGATCGTGAGCAGTTCTTC. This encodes CASSRGLAGDREQFF.

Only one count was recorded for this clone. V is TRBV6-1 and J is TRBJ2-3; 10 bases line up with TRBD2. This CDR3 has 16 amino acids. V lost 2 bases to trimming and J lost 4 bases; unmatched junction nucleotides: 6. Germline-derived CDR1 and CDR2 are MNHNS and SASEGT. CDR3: CASSELAGGGADTQYF. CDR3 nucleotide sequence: TGTGCCAGCAGTGAATTAGCGGGAGGCGGCGCAGATACGCAGTATTTT.

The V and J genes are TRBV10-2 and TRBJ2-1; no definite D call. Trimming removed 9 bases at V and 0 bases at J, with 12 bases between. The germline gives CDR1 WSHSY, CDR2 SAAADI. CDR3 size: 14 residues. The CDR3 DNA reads TGCGCCAGTACCGGGCCAAGCTCCTACAATGAGCAGTTCTTC. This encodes CASTGPSSYNEQFF.

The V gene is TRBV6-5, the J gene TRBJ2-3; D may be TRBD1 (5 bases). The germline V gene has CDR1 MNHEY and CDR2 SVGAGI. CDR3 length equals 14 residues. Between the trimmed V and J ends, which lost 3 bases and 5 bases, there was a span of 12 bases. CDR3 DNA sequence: TGTGCCAGCAGTTATTCGCAGGGATTAGATACGCAGTATTTT. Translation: CASSYSQGLDTQYF.

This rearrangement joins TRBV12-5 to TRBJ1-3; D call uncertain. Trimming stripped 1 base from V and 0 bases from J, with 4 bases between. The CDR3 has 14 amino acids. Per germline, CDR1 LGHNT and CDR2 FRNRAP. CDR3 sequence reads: CASGLAYSGNTIYF. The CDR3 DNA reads TGTGCTAGTGGTTTGGCGTACTCTGGAAACACCATATATTTT.

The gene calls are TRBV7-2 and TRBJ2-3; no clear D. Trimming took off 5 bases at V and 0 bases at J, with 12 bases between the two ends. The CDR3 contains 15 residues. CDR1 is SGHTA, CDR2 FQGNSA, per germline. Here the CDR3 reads CASSPDAMSTDTQYF. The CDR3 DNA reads TGTGCCAGCAGCCCAGACGCTATGAGCACAGATACGCAGTATTTT.